This T cell receptor (beta chain) emerged from a study of blood T cell repertoires in COVID-19. Study in general: The United States, Italy and Spain provided the acute and convalescent COVID-19 samples. From T cells, B-cell-depleted T cells, or PBMCs came the material, which was cDNA or gDNA.

The count of this clone is one. In the authors' workflow: By means of reference gene primer amplification, nucleated cell counts were estimated. Using immunoSEQ multiplex PCR, the repertoire was profiled, and TCRdb retains in-frame clones only, with some absent. V, J and clone size are taken as reported in that table, and D and trimming were inferred from the DNA itself. The repertoire holds about 230,000 clones, with 65% to 85% as singletons. Germline loops: CDR1 SGHRS, CDR2 YFSETQ. V lost 4 bases and J lost 2; bases outside the gene matches: 21. This CDR3 region has 20 residues. This receptor was taken from an elderly man with acute or convalescent COVID-19. The chain has TRBV5-1 and TRBJ2-7, with TRBD1 matching 10 bases. Sequenced sample: peripheral blood. CDR3 residues: CASSAGGYFSGQGITYEQYF. CDR3 sequence (DNA): TGCGCCAGCAGCGCCGGGGGGTATTTTTCGGGACAGGGGATAACCTACGAGCAGTACTTC.